The rows below give T cell receptor beta chains drawn from one sample of a study of cytomegalovirus exposure and HLA in healthy donors. Sequencing was performed with immunoSEQ multiplex PCR; in TCRdb, only in-frame clones are kept and a portion is missing. In the table there are about 150,000 clones, about 72% of which are singletons. Sequencing was performed on PBMCs. These receptors were taken from a male donor in good health and CMV-seronegative. The CDR3 runs from the conserved cysteine through the conserved F or W. A D gene is named only where the DNA matches it firmly. Expanded clones are given a class, and other clones once, few, many or no size at all.

clone_size j_call d_call v_call cdr3_nt cdr3_aa
- TRBJ1-1 - TRBV5-1 TGCGCCAGCAGCCAGACAGGCTGGGGGACTGAAGCTTTCTTT CASSQTGWGTEAFF
- TRBJ2-7 TRBD1 TRBV28 TGTGCCAGCAGTTCGGGACAGTCTCGACACGAGCAGTACTTC CASSSGQSRHEQYF
- TRBJ2-7 - TRBV5-1 TGCGCCAGCAGTCTGCGGACGGGGAGGTCCTACGAGCAGTACTTC CASSLRTGRSYEQYF
- TRBJ2-7 - TRBV11-3 TGTGCCAGCTCTAACGGGGTTAGCGAGCAGTACTTC CASSNGVSEQYF
few TRBJ2-7 - TRBV14 TGTGCCAGCAGCCACGACTTTGGCGAGCAGTACTTC CASSHDFGEQYF
few TRBJ2-7 TRBD1 TRBV28 TGTGCCAGCAGACCCACCCGGACAGGAACCTCCTACGAGCAGTACTTC CASRPTRTGTSYEQYF
few TRBJ1-2 - TRBV2 TGTGCCAGCCATTCAGGATCCATGTATGGCTACACCTTC CASHSGSMYGYTF
once TRBJ2-6 - TRBV19 TGTGCCAGTAGTATACGTGGTCAGGGTCCTGAAACTGGGGCCAACGTCCTGACTTTC CASSIRGQGPETGANVLTF
once TRBJ2-7 TRBD1 TRBV6-5 TGTGCCAGCAGTCGGGACAGAGCCGTCCACGAGCAGTACTTC CASSRDRAVHEQYF
- TRBJ2-5 - TRBV29-1 TGCAGCGTTGCCAGGGCCTGGGAAGAGACCCAGTACTTC CSVARAWEETQYF
- TRBJ1-1 - TRBV30 TGTGCCGGGGGCCGTCCAGAGCGCAACACTGAAGCTTTCTTT CAGGRPERNTEAFF
- TRBJ1-1 TRBD1 TRBV19 TGTGCCAGTACGCGGACAGGGGGTGGGGAAGCTTTCTTT CASTRTGGGEAFF
once TRBJ2-5 - TRBV6-5 TGTGCCAGCAGTTACTCGAGGGTGTCGGGGGAGACCCAGTACTTC CASSYSRVSGETQYF
few TRBJ2-1 TRBD1 TRBV28 TGTGCCAGCAGTACCCCGGGACAGGGATGGGGTGAGCAGTTCTTC CASSTPGQGWGEQFF
- TRBJ2-1 TRBD2 TRBV19 TGTGCCAGTAGTATAGCGGCGACTAGCGGGAGTGAGCAGTTCTTC CASSIAATSGSEQFF
- TRBJ1-4 - TRBV2 TGTGCCAGCAGTGGGGGCAGTTATAATGAAAAACTGTTTTTT CASSGGSYNEKLFF
- TRBJ1-1 - TRBV6-1 TGTGCCAGCCGGACGACGGACATGAACACTGAAGCTTTCTTT CASRTTDMNTEAFF
- TRBJ2-7 - TRBV28 TGTGCCAGCAGAAAGCCGTCCGATTTTGCCTACGAGCAGTACTTC CASRKPSDFAYEQYF
once TRBJ2-1 TRBD2 TRBV7-3 TGTGCCAGCAGCCAAACTAGCGGGAGGGGTGAGCAGTTCTTC CASSQTSGRGEQFF
- TRBJ2-7 - TRBV18 TGTGCCAGCTCACCCCAGGACAAGAGCTACGAGCAGTACTTC CASSPQDKSYEQYF
- TRBJ1-2 TRBD1 TRBV28 TGTGCCAGCACCCGCTGGGCAGGGGGCGCAGATGGCTACACCTTC CASTRWAGGADGYTF
- TRBJ1-1 - TRBV28 TGTGCCAGCAGTCCGGGACTCCTGCGAAACACTGAAGCTTTCTTT CASSPGLLRNTEAFF
- TRBJ2-7 - TRBV4-1 TGCGCCAGCAGTCGGATTGGGAGCGACGAGCAGTACTTC CASSRIGSDEQYF
- TRBJ2-7 - TRBV5-4 TGTGCCAGCAGCGTGGACGGGGGAAGCTCCTACGAGCAGTACTTC CASSVDGGSSYEQYF
few TRBJ2-1 TRBD1 TRBV5-1 TGCGCCAGCAGCCCGGGACAGGGGGAGACGTATGAGCAGTTCTTC CASSPGQGETYEQFF
- TRBJ2-7 TRBD2 TRBV5-1 TGCGCCAGCAGCCCGGTCCCGGGACTAGCGGGAGTTGGCGAGCAGTACTTC CASSPVPGLAGVGEQYF
- TRBJ2-5 - TRBV5-1 TGCGCCACCTCGGCGGGCCTCGGGGAGACCCAGTACTTC CATSAGLGETQYF
- TRBJ1-6 - TRBV11-3 TGTGCCAGCAGCTTAGTCCTATCACCCCTCCACTTT CASSLVLSPLHF
once TRBJ1-5 - TRBV19 TGTGCCAGTAGCCTAAGAAGCAATCAGCCCCAGCATTTT CASSLRSNQPQHF
- TRBJ2-7 - TRBV11-2 TGTGCCAGCAGCTTAGGCCCAGGTTCTGCCTACGAGCAGTACTTC CASSLGPGSAYEQYF
- TRBJ1-5 TRBD1 TRBV19 TGTGCCAGTAGTACACGGGACAGGGGGGGATCTAGCAATCAGCCCCAGCATTTT CASSTRDRGGSSNQPQHF
- TRBJ1-5 - TRBV6-8 TGTGCCAGCAGAAACCACAGGGATTTGGGTCAGCCCCAGCATTTT CASRNHRDLGQPQHF
- TRBJ1-5 TRBD1 TRBV9 TGTGCCAGCAGCGTAGGAGGGACAGGGGATCAGCCCCAGCATTTT CASSVGGTGDQPQHF
- TRBJ2-5 TRBD2 TRBV7-2 TGTGCCAGCAGCACGGGGACTACCCAAGAGACCCAGTACTTC CASSTGTTQETQYF
- TRBJ1-1 - TRBV21-1 TGTGCCAGCAGCAACCCACAGGGGCGGAACACTGAAGCTTTCTTT CASSNPQGRNTEAFF
- TRBJ2-4 - TRBV6-5 TGTGCCAGCAGTGGGGCCGTAGGAATTCAGTACTTC CASSGAVGIQYF
- TRBJ2-5 TRBD2 TRBV7-6 TGTGCCAGCAGCCTAGGGACTAGCGCCAAAGAGACCCAGTACTTC CASSLGTSAKETQYF
- TRBJ2-1 TRBD2 TRBV19 TGTGCCAGTAGTGTAACTAGCGGGGCTTACAATGAGCAGTTCTTC CASSVTSGAYNEQFF